This TCR beta chain comes out of a study of blood T cell repertoires in COVID-19. Background on the study: The samples span acute and convalescent COVID-19 from the United States, Italy and Spain.

Assay: immunoSEQ multiplex PCR; the TCRdb copy retains only in-frame clones and omits some. The sample carries 150,000 or so clones, 83% recorded once. The ends were cut back, 1 base at V and 6 bases at J, with 7 bases in the middle. From germline, CDR1 is WNHNN and CDR2 SYGVQD (reference sequence). The CDR3 sequence is 13 residues long. Sequenced sample: peripheral blood. The sequence derives from an older woman with COVID-19, enrolled during active disease. The chain combines TRBV10-1 with TRBJ2-1, with a possible D match to TRBD1 (6 bases). The CDR3 protein is CASSELDSNEQFF. The CDR3 coding sequence is TGCGCCAGCAGTGAGTTGGACAGCAATGAGCAGTTCTTC.